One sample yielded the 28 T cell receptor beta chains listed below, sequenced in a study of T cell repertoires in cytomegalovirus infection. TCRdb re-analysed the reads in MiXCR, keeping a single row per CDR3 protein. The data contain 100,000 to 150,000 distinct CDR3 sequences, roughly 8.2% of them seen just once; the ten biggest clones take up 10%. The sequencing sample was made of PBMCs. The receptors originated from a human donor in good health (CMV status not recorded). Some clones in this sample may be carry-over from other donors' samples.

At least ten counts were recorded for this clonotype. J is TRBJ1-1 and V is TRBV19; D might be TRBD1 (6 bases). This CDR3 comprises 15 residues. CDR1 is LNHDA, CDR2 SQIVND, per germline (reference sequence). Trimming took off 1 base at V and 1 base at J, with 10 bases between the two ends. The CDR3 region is CASSIVGQPNTEAFF. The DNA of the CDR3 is TGTGCCAGTAGTATAGTAGGACAGCCGAACACTGAAGCTTTCTTT.

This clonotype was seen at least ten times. The CDR3 DNA follows: TGCAGCGTTGGAGCCAGCACAGCCCAGCATTTT. It is translated as CSVGASTAQHF. The chain links TRBV29-1 to TRBJ1-5; D remains ambiguous. The CDR3 has 11 residues. Germline loops: CDR1 SQVTM, CDR2 ANQGSEA. The V and J ends lost 4 bases and 11 bases respectively, with 12 bases between them.

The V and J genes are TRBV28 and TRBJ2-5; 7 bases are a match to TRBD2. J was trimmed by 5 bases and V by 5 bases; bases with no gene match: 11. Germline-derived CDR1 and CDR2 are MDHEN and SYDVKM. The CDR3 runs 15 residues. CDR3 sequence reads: CASSTRTSPGETQYF. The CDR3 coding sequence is TGTGCCAGCAGTACTAGGACTAGTCCGGGGGAGACCCAGTACTTC.

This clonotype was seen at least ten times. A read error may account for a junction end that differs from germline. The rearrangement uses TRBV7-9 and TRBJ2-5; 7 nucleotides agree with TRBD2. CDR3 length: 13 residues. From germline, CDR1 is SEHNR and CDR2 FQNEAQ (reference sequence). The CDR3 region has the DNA TGTGCCAGCAGCGTAGCGGGCCAAGAGACCCAGTACTTC. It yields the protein CASSVAGQETQYF.

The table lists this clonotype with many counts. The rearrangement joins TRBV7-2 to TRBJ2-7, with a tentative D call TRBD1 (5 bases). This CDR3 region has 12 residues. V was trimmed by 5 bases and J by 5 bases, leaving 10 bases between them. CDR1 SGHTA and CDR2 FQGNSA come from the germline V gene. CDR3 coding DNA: TGTGCCAGCAGCCAGGACATGAACGAGCAGTACTTC. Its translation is CASSQDMNEQYF.

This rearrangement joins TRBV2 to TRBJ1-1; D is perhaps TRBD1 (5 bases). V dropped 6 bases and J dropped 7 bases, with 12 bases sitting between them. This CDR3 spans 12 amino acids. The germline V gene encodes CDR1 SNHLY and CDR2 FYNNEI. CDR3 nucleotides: TGTGCCAGCAGGGGCAGGGTAGTTGAAGCTTTCTTT. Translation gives CASRGRVVEAFF.

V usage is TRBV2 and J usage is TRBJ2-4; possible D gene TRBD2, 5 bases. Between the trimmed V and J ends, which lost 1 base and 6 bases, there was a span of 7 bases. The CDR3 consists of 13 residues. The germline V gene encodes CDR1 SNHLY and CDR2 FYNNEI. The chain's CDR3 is CASSEDGVNIQYF. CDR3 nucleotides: TGTGCCAGCAGTGAAGACGGGGTAAACATTCAGTACTTC.

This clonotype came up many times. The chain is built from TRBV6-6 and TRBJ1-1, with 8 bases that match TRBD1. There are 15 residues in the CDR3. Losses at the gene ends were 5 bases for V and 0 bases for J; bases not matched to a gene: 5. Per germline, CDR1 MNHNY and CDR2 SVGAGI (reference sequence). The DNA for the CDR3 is TGTGCCAGCAGTCTCCAACAGGGGGTGAACACTGAAGCTTTCTTT. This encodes CASSLQQGVNTEAFF.

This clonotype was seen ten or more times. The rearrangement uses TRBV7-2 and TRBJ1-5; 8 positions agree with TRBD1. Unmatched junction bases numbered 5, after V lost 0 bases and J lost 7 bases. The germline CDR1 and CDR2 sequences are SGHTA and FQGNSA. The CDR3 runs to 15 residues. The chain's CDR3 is CASSLARGPSQPQHF. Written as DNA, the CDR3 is TGTGCCAGCAGCTTAGCCAGGGGGCCATCGCAGCCCCAGCATTTT.

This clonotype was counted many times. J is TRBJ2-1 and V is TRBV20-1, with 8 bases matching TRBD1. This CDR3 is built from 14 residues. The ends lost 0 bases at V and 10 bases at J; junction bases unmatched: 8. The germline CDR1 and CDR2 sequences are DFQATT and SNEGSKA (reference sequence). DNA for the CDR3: TGCAGTGCTAGAGATCGGCAGGGGGCGTGGGAGCAGTTCTTC. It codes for CSARDRQGAWEQFF.

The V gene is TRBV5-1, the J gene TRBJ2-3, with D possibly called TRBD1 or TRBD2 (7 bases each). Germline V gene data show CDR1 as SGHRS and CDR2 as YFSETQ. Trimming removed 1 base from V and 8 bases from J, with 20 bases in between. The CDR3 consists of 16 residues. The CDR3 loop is CASSLTGQGGASTQYF. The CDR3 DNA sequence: TGCGCCAGCAGCTTGACGGGGCAGGGGGGGGCGAGTACGCAGTATTTT.

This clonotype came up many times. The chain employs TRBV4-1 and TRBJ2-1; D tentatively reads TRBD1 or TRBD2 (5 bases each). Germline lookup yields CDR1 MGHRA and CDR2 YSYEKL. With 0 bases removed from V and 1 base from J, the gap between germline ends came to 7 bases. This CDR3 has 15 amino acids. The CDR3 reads CASSQDWGSYNEQFF. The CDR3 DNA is TGCGCCAGCAGCCAAGATTGGGGGTCCTACAATGAGCAGTTCTTC.

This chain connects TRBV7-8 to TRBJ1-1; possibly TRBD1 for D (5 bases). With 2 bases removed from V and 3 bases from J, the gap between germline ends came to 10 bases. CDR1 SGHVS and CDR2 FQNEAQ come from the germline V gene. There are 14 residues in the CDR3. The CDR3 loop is CASSLMGDYTEAFF. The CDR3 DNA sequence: TGTGCCAGCAGCTTAATGGGGGATTACACTGAAGCTTTCTTT. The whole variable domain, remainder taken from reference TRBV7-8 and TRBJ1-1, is GAGVSQSPRYKVAKRGQDVALRCDPISGHVSLFWYQQALGQGPEFLTYFQNEAQLDKSGLPSDRFFAERPEGSVSTLKIQRTQQEDSAVYLCASSLMGDYTEAFFGQGTRLTVV.

CDR3 DNA sequence: TGTGCCAGCAGCCAAGGGGCCAACCACGGCGATGAGCAGTTCTTC. Translation: CASSQGANHGDEQFF. J is TRBJ2-1 and V is TRBV3-1; D remains ambiguous. V lost 1 base to trimming and J lost 8 bases, with 15 bases between them. The CDR3 is 15 amino acids. The germline V gene has CDR1 LGHDT and CDR2 YNNKEL (reference sequence).

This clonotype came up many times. The CDR3 spells CSARQGNTGELFF. Written as DNA, the CDR3 is TGCAGTGCTAGACAGGGGAACACCGGGGAGCTGTTTTTT. The chain couples TRBV20-1 to TRBJ2-2; maybe TRBD1 (5 bases). Germline V CDR1 and CDR2: DFQATT, SNEGSKA (reference sequence). The CDR3 is made up of 13 amino acids. V was pared by 2 bases and J by 1 base, with 5 bases between.

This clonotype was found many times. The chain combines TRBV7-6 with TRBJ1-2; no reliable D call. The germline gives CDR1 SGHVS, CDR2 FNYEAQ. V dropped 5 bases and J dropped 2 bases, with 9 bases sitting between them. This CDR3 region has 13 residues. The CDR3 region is CASSNTENYGYTF. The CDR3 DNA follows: TGTGCCAGCAGCAACACCGAGAACTATGGCTACACCTTC. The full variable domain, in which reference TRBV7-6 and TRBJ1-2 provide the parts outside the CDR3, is GAGVSQSPRYKVTKRGQDVALRCDPISGHVSLYWYRQALGQGPEFLTYFNYEAQQDKSGLPNDRFSAERPEGSISTLTIQRTEQRDSAMYRCASSNTENYGYTFGSGTRLTVV.

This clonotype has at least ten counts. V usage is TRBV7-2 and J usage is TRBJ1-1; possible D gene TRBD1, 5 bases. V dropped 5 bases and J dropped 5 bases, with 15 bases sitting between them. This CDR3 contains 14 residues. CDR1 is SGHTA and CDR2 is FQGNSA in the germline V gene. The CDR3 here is CASSTLDSWTEAFF. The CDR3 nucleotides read TGTGCCAGCAGCACCCTAGACAGCTGGACTGAAGCTTTCTTT.

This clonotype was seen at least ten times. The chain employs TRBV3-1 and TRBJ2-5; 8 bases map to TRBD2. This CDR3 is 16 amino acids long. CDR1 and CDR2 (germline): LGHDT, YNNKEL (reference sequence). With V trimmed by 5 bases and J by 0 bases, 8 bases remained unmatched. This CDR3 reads CASSYRGAGDQETQYF. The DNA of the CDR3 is TGTGCCAGCAGCTACCGAGGAGCGGGGGACCAAGAGACCCAGTACTTC.

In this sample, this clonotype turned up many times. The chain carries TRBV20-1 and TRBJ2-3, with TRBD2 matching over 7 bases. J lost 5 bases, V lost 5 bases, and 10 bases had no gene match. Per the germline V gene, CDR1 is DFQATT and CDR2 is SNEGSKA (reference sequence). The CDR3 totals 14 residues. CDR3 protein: CSAPAAGVGDTQYF. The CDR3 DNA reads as TGCAGTGCTCCTGCGGCGGGGGTGGGAGATACGCAGTATTTT.

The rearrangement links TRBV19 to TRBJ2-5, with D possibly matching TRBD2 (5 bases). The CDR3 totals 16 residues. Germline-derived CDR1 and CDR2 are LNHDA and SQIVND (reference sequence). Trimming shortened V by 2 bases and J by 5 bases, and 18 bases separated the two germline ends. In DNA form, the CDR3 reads TGTGCCAGTAGTATAATCCCCGGACTGGGCGACGAGACCCAGTACTTC. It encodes CASSIIPGLGDETQYF.

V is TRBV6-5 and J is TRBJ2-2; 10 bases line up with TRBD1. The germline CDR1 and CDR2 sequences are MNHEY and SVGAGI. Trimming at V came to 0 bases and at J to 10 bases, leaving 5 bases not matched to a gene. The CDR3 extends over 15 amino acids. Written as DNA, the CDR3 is TGTGCCAGCAGTTACTCGACAGGGGGCTTGGAGGAGCTGTTTTTT. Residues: CASSYSTGGLEELFF.

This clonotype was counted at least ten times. CDR3 in amino acids: CASSLTRDIYNEQFF. The CDR3 DNA follows: TGTGCCAGCAGCTTAACGAGGGACATTTACAATGAGCAGTTCTTC. The chain couples TRBV7-2 to TRBJ2-1; TRBD1 is a possible D gene (6 bases). Per germline, CDR1 SGHTA and CDR2 FQGNSA. CDR3 length: 15 amino acids. V lost 2 bases and J lost 4, with 12 bases in between.

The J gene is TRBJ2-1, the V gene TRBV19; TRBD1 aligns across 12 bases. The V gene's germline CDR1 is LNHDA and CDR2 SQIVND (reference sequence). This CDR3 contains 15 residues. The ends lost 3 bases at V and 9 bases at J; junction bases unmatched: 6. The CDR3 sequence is CASSIWDRGRGEQFF. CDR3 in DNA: TGTGCCAGTAGTATCTGGGACAGGGGGCGAGGTGAGCAGTTCTTC.

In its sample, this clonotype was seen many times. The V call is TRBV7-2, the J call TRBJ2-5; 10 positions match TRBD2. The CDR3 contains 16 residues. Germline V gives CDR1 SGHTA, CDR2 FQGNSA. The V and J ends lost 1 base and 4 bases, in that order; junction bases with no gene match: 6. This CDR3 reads CASSLELAGGGETQYF. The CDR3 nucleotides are TGTGCCAGCAGCTTAGAATTAGCGGGGGGAGGAGAGACCCAGTACTTC.

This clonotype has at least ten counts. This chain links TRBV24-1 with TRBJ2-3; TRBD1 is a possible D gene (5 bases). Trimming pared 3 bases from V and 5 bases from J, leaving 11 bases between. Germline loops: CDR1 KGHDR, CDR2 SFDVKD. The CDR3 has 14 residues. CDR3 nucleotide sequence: TGTGCCACCAGTGATCGGACACTCAGAGATACGCAGTATTTT. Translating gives CATSDRTLRDTQYF.

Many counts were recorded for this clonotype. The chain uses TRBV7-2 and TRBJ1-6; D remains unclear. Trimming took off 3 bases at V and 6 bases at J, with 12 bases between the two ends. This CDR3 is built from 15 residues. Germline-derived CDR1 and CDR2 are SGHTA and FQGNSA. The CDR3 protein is CASSFEGRGNSPLHF. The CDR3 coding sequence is TGTGCCAGCAGCTTCGAGGGTAGAGGTAATTCACCCCTCCACTTT. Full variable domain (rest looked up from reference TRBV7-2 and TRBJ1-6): GAGVSQSPSNKVTEKGKDVELRCDPISGHTALYWYRQSLGQGLEFLIYFQGNSAPDKSGLPSDRFSAERTGGSVSTLTIQRTQQEDSAVYLCASSFEGRGNSPLHFGNGTRLTVT.

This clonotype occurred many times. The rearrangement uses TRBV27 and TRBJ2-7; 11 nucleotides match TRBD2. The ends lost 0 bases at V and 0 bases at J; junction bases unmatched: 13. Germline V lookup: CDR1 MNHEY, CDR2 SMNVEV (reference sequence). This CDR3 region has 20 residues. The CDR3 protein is CASSLSAGILAGDSSYEQYF. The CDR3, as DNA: TGTGCCAGCAGTTTATCCGCTGGTATACTAGCGGGGGACTCCTCCTACGAGCAGTACTTC.

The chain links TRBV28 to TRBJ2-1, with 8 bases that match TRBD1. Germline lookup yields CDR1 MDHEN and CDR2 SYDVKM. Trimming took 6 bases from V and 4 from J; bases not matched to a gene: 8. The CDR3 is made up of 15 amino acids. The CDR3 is CASSVTGAAYNEQFF. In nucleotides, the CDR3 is TGTGCCAGCAGCGTGACAGGGGCAGCGTACAATGAGCAGTTCTTC.